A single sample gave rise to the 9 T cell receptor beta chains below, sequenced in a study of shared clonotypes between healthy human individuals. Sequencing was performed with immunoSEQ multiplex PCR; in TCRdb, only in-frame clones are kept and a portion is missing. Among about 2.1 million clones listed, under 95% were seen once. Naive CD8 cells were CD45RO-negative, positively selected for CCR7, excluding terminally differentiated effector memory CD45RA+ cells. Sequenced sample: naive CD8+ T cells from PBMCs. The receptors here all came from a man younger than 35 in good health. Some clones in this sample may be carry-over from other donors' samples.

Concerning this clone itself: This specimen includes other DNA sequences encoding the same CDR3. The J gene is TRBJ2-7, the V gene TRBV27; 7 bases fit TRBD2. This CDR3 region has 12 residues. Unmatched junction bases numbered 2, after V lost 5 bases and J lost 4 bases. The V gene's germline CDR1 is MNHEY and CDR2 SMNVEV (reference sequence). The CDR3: CASSGGGYEQYF. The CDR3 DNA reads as TGTGCCAGCAGTGGGGGAGGGTACGAGCAGTACTTC.

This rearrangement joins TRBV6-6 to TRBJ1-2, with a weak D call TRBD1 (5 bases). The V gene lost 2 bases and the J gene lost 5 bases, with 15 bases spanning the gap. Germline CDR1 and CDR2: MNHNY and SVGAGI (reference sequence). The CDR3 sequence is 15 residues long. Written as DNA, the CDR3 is TGTGCCAGCAGTTACCTCAGGGTAGCGCGGTATGGCTACACCTTC. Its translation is CASSYLRVARYGYTF.

The CDR3 is CASSSGASSYEQYF. The CDR3 DNA is TGTGCCAGTTCGTCGGGGGCCAGCTCCTACGAGCAGTACTTC. The V call is TRBV7-8, the J call TRBJ2-7; D possibly matches TRBD1 or TRBD2 (6 bases each). This CDR3 is 14 amino acids long. Germline CDR1 SGHVS, CDR2 FQNEAQ. Trimming removed 9 bases from V and 0 bases from J, with 15 bases in between.

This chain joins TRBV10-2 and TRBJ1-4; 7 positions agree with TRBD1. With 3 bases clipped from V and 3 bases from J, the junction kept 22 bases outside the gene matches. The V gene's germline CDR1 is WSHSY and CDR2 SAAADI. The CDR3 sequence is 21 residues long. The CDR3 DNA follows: TGCGCCAGCAGTGATTGGGGTCGGGGCCCCAGGGTCGACAGGGCTAATGAAAAACTGTTTTTT. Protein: CASSDWGRGPRVDRANEKLFF.

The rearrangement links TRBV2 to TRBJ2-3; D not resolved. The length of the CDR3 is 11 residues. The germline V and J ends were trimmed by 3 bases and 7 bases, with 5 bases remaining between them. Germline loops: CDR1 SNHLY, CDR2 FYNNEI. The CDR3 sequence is CASSDWNTQYF. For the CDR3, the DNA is TGTGCCAGCAGTGACTGGAATACGCAGTATTTT.

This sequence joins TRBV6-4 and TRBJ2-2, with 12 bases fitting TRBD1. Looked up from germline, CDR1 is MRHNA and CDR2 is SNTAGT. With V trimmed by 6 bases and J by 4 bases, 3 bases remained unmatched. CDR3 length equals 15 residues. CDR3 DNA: TGTGCCAGCAGCGAGGGACAGGGGGCCACCGGGGAGCTGTTTTTT. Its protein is CASSEGQGATGELFF.

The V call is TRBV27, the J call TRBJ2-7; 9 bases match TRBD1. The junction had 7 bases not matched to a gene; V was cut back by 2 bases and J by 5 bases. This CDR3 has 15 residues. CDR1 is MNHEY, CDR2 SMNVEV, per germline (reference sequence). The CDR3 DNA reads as TGTGCCAGCAGTTTAATCGGGACAGGGTCCCACGAGCAGTACTTC. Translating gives CASSLIGTGSHEQYF.

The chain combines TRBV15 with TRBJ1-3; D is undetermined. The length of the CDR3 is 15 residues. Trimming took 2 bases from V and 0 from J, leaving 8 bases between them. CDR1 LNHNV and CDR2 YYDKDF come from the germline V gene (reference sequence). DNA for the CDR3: TGTGCCACCAGCAGACCAACTGGCTCTGGAAACACCATATATTTT. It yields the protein CATSRPTGSGNTIYF.

The CDR3 is CSVARTSGKTDTQYF. The CDR3 DNA follows: TGCAGCGTTGCCCGGACTAGCGGGAAGACAGATACGCAGTATTTT. The chain couples TRBV29-1 to TRBJ2-3, with TRBD2 identical over 12 bases. The CDR3 length is 15 residues. The V gene's germline CDR1 is SQVTM and CDR2 ANQGSEA. J lost 3 bases, V lost 4 bases, and 5 bases had no gene match.